The present TCR beta chain was sequenced within a study of T cells in localized non-small cell lung cancer. Only in-frame clones appear in the TCRdb table, and some are missing; sequencing was by immunoSEQ multiplex PCR. The top ten hold roughly 14% of the sample, which has 90,000 to 95,000 clones, roughly 89% seen once. In germline, CDR1 is LNHNV, CDR2 YYDKDF (reference sequence). Unmatched junction bases numbered 2, after V lost 5 bases and J lost 5 bases. The CDR3 runs 13 residues. The sequence was collected from a man aged 35 to 69 with stage I squamous cell lung carcinoma. The sequences come from peripheral blood, collected before any cancer treatment. The chain joins TRBV15 to TRBJ1-5, with 8 bases lining up with TRBD1. The CDR3 region is CATSSQGDQPQHF. DNA of the CDR3: TGTGCCACCAGCTCACAGGGGGATCAGCCCCAGCATTTT.